The 17 T cell receptor beta chains given below trace back to one sample, sequenced in a study of persistence of HIV-infected CD4 T cells. The stimulus was lysate of CMV-infected fibroblasts, 8.5 to 10 ug/mL. CD40L/CD69 double-negative CD45RO-high memory CD4+ T cells were collected. The immunoSEQ assay was version 4, run in survey mode. Produced via immunoSEQ multiplex PCR; TCRdb's table is partial and in-frame only. The sample contains about 48,000 clones, around 75% of which appear only once. These receptors are not linked to any known antigen. The starting material was CD4+ T cells sorted from PBMCs after approximately 18-hour stimulation, obtained from a patient who received antiretroviral therapy. These receptors were collected from an adult man with HIV who was CMV-seropositive.

The chain recombines TRBV4-1 with TRBJ1-2; D not resolved. CDR1 is MGHRA and CDR2 is YSYEKL in the germline V gene. The CDR3 has 17 residues. Trimming took 0 bases from V and 2 from J, leaving 16 bases between them. The CDR3 loop is CASSQEVGRSGNYGYTF. The CDR3 nucleotides read TGCGCCAGCAGCCAAGAGGTCGGTAGGTCCGGGAACTATGGCTACACCTTC.

The chain joins TRBV27 to TRBJ2-7, with unresolved D. The V gene's germline CDR1 is MNHEY and CDR2 SMNVEV (reference sequence). There are 14 residues in the CDR3. V lost 2 bases, J lost 6 bases, and 14 bases lay in between. The CDR3 DNA follows: TGTGCCAGCAGTTTACGTGACGGCTTACGCGAGCAGTACTTC. Its protein product is CASSLRDGLREQYF.

This chain links TRBV6-5 with TRBJ1-2; D is ambiguous. V lost 8 bases to trimming and J lost 14 bases, with 15 bases between them. CDR1 and CDR2 from the germline V gene are MNHEY and SVGAGI. The CDR3 length is 10 residues. CDR3 in amino acids: CASFGQVQTF. CDR3 DNA: TGTGCCAGCTTTGGGCAGGTTCAAACCTTC.

The chain carries TRBV10-2 and TRBJ1-2; D perhaps matches TRBD1 (5 bases). Trimming stripped 7 bases from V and 4 bases from J, with 10 bases between. The germline CDR1 and CDR2 sequences are WSHSY and SAAADI. The CDR3 covers 12 residues. CDR3 residues: CASTGGGYGYTF. Written as DNA, the CDR3 is TGCGCCAGCACCGGGGGGGGCTATGGCTACACCTTC.

The chain couples TRBV7-3 to TRBJ2-3; 8 bases line up with TRBD2. The CDR3 is 16 amino acids. V was pared by 2 bases and J by 6 bases, with 10 bases of the junction left unmatched. Germline V CDR1 and CDR2: SGHTA, FQGTGA. CDR3 nucleotide sequence: TGTGCCAGCAGCTTAGGGCGACTAGCGAAGGCGGATACGCAGTATTTT. Encoded protein: CASSLGRLAKADTQYF.

Only a few counts were recorded for this clone. This chain connects TRBV14 to TRBJ1-4; D is unresolved. CDR3 length: 17 amino acids. The V gene's germline CDR1 is SGHDN and CDR2 FVKESK. The V and J ends lost 4 bases and 7 bases respectively, with 22 bases between them. The CDR3 region has the DNA TGTGCCAGCAGCCGAGTAAGGATGGAGTTTGCAGGTGAAAAACTGTTTTTT. This encodes CASSRVRMEFAGEKLFF.

This chain connects TRBV10-3 to TRBJ2-2; 10 bases line up with TRBD1. Looked up from germline, CDR1 is ENHRY and CDR2 is SYGVKD. The CDR3 spans 14 residues. Trimming at V came to 6 bases and at J to 5 bases, leaving 3 bases not matched to a gene. The CDR3 reads CAISRDRGTGELFF. In nucleotides, the CDR3 is TGTGCCATCAGCCGGGACAGGGGTACCGGGGAGCTGTTTTTT.

The genes are TRBV10-3 and TRBJ2-1; TRBD2 matches at 9 bases. CDR3 length: 18 residues. From germline, CDR1 is ENHRY and CDR2 SYGVKD. The J segment lost 10 bases and the V segment lost 4 bases, leaving 20 bases of the junction unmatched. CDR3: CAISGYARREGPRREQFF. Here the CDR3 DNA reads TGTGCCATCAGTGGATACGCTCGGCGGGAGGGCCCCCGTCGGGAGCAGTTCTTC.

In its sample, this clone was seen once. The genes are TRBV6-5 and TRBJ1-4; 8 bases line up with TRBD1. This CDR3 comprises 15 residues. Germline CDR1 and CDR2: MNHEY and SVGAGI. After removal of 7 bases from V and 7 bases from J, the junction contained 11 bases not matched to a gene. CDR3: CASTLAGGGVEKLFF. The CDR3 DNA follows: TGTGCCAGCACCCTTGCAGGGGGCGGGGTTGAAAAACTGTTTTTT.

The chain recombines TRBV27 with TRBJ1-5; 11 nucleotides align to TRBD1. The CDR3 sequence is 18 residues long. J was trimmed by 0 bases and V by 5 bases; bases with no gene match: 9. The V gene's germline CDR1 is MNHEY and CDR2 SMNVEV (reference sequence). The CDR3 DNA sequence: TGTGCCAGCAGTCCCCGGGACAGGGGGGCGTATAGCAATCAGCCCCAGCATTTT. Its translation is CASSPRDRGAYSNQPQHF.

CDR3 sequence: CASSLAPSGGTRGTGELFF. DNA for the CDR3: TGCGCCAGCAGCTTGGCCCCAAGCGGGGGCACTCGAGGCACCGGGGAGCTGTTTTTT. The chain combines TRBV5-1 with TRBJ2-2; the match to TRBD2 covers 8 bases. From germline, CDR1 is SGHRS and CDR2 YFSETQ. With 0 bases clipped from V and 4 bases from J, the junction kept 14 bases outside the gene matches. The CDR3 covers 19 residues.

The chain couples TRBV6-5 to TRBJ1-1; D is ambiguous. The CDR3 has 14 residues. V shed 5 bases and J shed 5 bases, with 15 bases lying between them. Germline V CDR1 and CDR2: MNHEY, SVGAGI. CDR3 sequence reads: CASSRVQTGTEAFF. CDR3 nucleotide sequence: TGTGCCAGCAGTAGGGTACAGACCGGGACTGAAGCTTTCTTT.

This clone was counted once. This chain joins TRBV3-1 (or the pseudogene TRBV3-2) and TRBJ2-7; the D gene is possibly TRBD1 (6 bases). V was trimmed by 4 bases and J by 2 bases, leaving 15 bases between them. The CDR3 runs to 15 residues. Germline V gene lookup returns CDR1 LGHDT and CDR2 YNNKEL (reference sequence). In nucleotides, the CDR3 is TGTGCCAGCAGCCCGATCCGACAGGCCACCTACGAGCAGTACTTC. Its translation is CASSPIRQATYEQYF.

The rearrangement uses TRBV27 and TRBJ2-5; TRBD1 agrees at 9 bases. CDR3 length: 14 residues. Germline V lookup: CDR1 MNHEY, CDR2 SMNVEV (reference sequence). The V segment lost 2 bases and the J segment 5 bases; nucleotides outside the gene matches: 3. The CDR3 is CASSLLGQGETQYF. CDR3 bases: TGTGCCAGCAGTTTACTCGGACAGGGGGAGACCCAGTACTTC.

This rearrangement joins TRBV23-1 to TRBJ1-2, with unresolved D. TRBV23-1 is recorded as an ORF, its role being uncertain. V shed 2 bases and J shed 7 bases, with 14 bases lying between them. The CDR3 has 14 residues. The CDR3 reads CASSQRAWGGGYTF. The CDR3 DNA is TGCGCCAGCAGTCAAAGGGCCTGGGGTGGTGGCTACACCTTC.

The chain carries TRBV2 and TRBJ1-1; D not certain. Germline lookup yields CDR1 SNHLY and CDR2 FYNNEI. The CDR3 spans 16 residues. V was cut by 4 bases and J by 6 bases, with 21 bases left in between. The CDR3 nucleotides read TGTGCCAGCAGTGGGGCTCGGGCATCAGTTGGTGCTGAAGCTTTCTTT. Translating it yields CASSGARASVGAEAFF.

The chain recombines TRBV21-1 with TRBJ1-2; the table names TRBD1, a call not compared with the DNA. TRBV21-1 is given as a pseudogene. The CDR3 sequence is 18 residues long. The CDR3 spells CASRLSQDRGPSNYGYTF. For the CDR3, the DNA is TGTGCCAGCAGGCTATCCCAGGACAGGGGGCCTTCTAACTATGGCTACACCTTC.